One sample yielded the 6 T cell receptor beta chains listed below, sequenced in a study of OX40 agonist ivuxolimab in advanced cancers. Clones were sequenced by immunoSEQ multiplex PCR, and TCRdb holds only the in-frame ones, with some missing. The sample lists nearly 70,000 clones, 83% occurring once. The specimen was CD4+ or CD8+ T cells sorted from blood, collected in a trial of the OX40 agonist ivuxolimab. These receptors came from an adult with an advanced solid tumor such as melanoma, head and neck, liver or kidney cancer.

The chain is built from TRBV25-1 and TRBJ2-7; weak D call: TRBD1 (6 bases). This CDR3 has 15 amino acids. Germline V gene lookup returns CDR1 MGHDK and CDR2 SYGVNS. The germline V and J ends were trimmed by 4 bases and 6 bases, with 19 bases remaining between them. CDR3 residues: CASSVGTPWVTEQYF. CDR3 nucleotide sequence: TGTGCCAGCAGTGTTGGGACACCGTGGGTGACCGAGCAGTACTTC.

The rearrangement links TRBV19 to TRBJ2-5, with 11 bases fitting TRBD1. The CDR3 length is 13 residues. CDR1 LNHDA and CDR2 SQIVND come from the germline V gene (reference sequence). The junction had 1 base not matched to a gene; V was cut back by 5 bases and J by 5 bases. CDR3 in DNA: TGTGCCAGTAGTCGGACAGGGGGCGAGACCCAGTACTTC. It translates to CASSRTGGETQYF.

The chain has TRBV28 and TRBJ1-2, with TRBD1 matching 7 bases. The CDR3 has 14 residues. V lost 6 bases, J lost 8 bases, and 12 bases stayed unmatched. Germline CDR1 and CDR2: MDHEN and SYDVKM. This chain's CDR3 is CASRHRDRAKGYTF. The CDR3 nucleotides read TGTGCCAGCAGGCACCGGGACAGAGCGAAAGGCTACACCTTC.

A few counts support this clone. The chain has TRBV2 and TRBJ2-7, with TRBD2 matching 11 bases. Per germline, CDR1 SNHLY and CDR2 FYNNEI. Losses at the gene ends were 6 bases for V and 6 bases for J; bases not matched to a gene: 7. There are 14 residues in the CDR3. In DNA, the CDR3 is TGTGCCAGCAGGATGACTAGCGGGGAGTTCGAGCAGTACTTC. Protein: CASRMTSGEFEQYF.

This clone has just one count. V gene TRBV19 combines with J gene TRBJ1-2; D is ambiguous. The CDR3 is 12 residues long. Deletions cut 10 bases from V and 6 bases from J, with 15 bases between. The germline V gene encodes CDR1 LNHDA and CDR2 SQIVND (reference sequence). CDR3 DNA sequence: TGTGCCACCAGGAGAATTGGGGATGGCTACACCTTC. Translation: CATRRIGDGYTF.

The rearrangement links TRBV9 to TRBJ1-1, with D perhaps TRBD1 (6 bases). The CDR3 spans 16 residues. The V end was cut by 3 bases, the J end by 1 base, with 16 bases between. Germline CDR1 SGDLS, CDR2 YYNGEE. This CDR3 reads CASSAQLQGKNTEAFF. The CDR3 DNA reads TGTGCCAGCAGCGCCCAACTACAGGGCAAGAACACTGAAGCTTTCTTT.